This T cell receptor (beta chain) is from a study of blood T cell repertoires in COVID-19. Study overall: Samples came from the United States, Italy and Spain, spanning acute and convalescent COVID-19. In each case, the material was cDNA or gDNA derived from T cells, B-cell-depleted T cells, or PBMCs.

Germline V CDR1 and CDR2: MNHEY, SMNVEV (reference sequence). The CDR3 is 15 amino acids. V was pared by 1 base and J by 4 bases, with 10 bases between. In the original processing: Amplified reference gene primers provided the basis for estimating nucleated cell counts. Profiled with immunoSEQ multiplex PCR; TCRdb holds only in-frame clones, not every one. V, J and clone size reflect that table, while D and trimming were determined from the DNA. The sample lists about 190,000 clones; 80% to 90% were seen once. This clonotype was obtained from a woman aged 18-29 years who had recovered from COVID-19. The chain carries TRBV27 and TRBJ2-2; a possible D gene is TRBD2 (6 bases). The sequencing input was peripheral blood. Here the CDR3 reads CASSLLTSGTGELFF. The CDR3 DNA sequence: TGTGCCAGCAGTTTATTGACTAGTGGCACCGGGGAGCTGTTTTTT.